Shown below are 12 T cell receptor beta chains from a single sample sequenced in a study of T cells in Graves' hyperthyroidism and ophthalmopathy. Amplification of TCR beta CDR3 regions was performed using RNA transcripts as template. First-round RT-PCR of the TCR CDR3 relied on the HTBI primer set. TCRdb itself ran the multiplex PCR reads through MiXCR, one entry per CDR3 protein. The data contain 500,000 or so distinct CDR3 sequences, about 15% of them singletons. The sequenced sample consisted of blood. The receptors stem from a woman in her late teens or twenties with Graves' ophthalmopathy.

Ten or more counts support this clonotype. The J gene is TRBJ2-3, the V gene TRBV6-1, with TRBD1 matching 8 bases. Germline CDR1 and CDR2: MNHNS and SASEGT. This CDR3 is 15 amino acids long. The trim removed 3 bases at V and 2 bases at J, leaving 4 bases unmatched. CDR3 sequence: CASSEGTGYTDTQYF. In nucleotides, the CDR3 is TGTGCCAGCAGTGAGGGGACAGGATACACAGATACGCAGTATTTT.

This chain links TRBV2 with TRBJ1-3, with D uncertain. This CDR3 comprises 11 residues. V was trimmed by 6 bases and J by 4 bases, leaving 4 bases between them. CDR1 is SNHLY and CDR2 is FYNNEI in the germline V gene. DNA for the CDR3: TGTGCCAGCAGAAACGGAAACACCATATATTTT. Residues: CASRNGNTIYF.

The chain couples TRBV18 to TRBJ2-2; 7 nucleotides align to TRBD1. The CDR3 length is 17 residues. Germline V lookup: CDR1 KGHSH, CDR2 LQKENI. Trimming took 2 bases from V and 1 from J; bases not matched to a gene: 7. The CDR3 sequence: CASSPRSGTVNTGELFF. The DNA of the CDR3 is TGTGCCAGCTCACCAAGGTCCGGGACAGTGAACACCGGGGAGCTGTTTTTT.

This clonotype was seen only a few times. This sequence joins TRBV29-1 and TRBJ2-1, with 7 bases matching TRBD2. The V gene's germline CDR1 is SQVTM and CDR2 ANQGSEA. V gave up 2 bases and J gave up 2 bases; unmatched junction bases: 12. This CDR3 has 17 amino acids. The CDR3 DNA sequence: TGCAGCGTTGAATGGGGGGGGGATTACCTCACCTACAATGAGCAGTTCTTC. The encoded protein is CSVEWGGDYLTYNEQFF.

The J gene is TRBJ2-5, the V gene TRBV4-1; 8 bases match TRBD2. The germline V gene encodes CDR1 MGHRA and CDR2 YSYEKL. With 4 bases clipped from V and 5 bases from J, the junction kept 12 bases outside the gene matches. There are 16 residues in the CDR3. Here the CDR3 DNA reads TGCGCCAGCAGCCTCGTCTGGACTAGCCTAAGGGAGACCCAGTACTTC. Its protein is CASSLVWTSLRETQYF.

In its sample, this clonotype was seen many times. The genes are TRBV20-1 and TRBJ2-7; no reliable D call. This CDR3 has 15 amino acids. From germline, CDR1 is DFQATT and CDR2 SNEGSKA (reference sequence). Trimming removed 1 base from V and 0 bases from J, with 13 bases in between. The DNA for the CDR3 is TGCAGTGCTAGAGGGGTGGGCGTGGTCTCCTACGAGCAGTACTTC. This sequence encodes CSARGVGVVSYEQYF.

This clonotype was picked up many times. J is TRBJ1-2 and V is TRBV12-3 or TRBV12-4; perhaps TRBD1 as D (5 bases). Between the trimmed V and J ends, which lost 7 bases and 8 bases, there was a span of 17 bases. The CDR3 extends over 13 amino acids. The CDR3 DNA sequence: TGTGCCAGCACCCCCAGGGACTCTTACGGCTACACCTTC. This sequence encodes CASTPRDSYGYTF.

This clonotype was counted at least ten times. CDR3 loop: CASGPPGVGYTF. The CDR3 DNA reads as TGTGCCAGCGGACCCCCAGGGGTTGGCTACACCTTC. The chain couples TRBV27 to TRBJ1-2; a weak D match, TRBD1 (6 bases). V was pared by 8 bases and J by 7 bases, with 14 bases between. CDR1 is MNHEY, CDR2 SMNVEV, per germline (reference sequence). This CDR3 spans 12 amino acids.

J is TRBJ2-4 and V is TRBV6-1; tentatively, D is TRBD1 (5 bases). V lost 5 bases, J lost 2 bases, and 16 bases lay in between. CDR1 MNHNS and CDR2 SASEGT come from the germline V gene. The CDR3 is 16 amino acids. CDR3 protein: CASSQGEFGTKNIQYF. As DNA, the CDR3 is TGTGCCAGCAGTCAAGGGGAATTTGGAACCAAAAACATTCAGTACTTC.

This clonotype occurred many times. The genes are TRBV2 and TRBJ1-1; D possibly corresponds to TRBD1 (5 bases). The germline V gene has CDR1 SNHLY and CDR2 FYNNEI. The CDR3 length is 13 residues. Trimming removed 0 bases from V and 6 bases from J, with 8 bases in between. CDR3 bases: TGTGCCAGCAGTGAAGCGGGGGTTGCTGAAGCTTTCTTT. Translation: CASSEAGVAEAFF. The full variable domain, its missing parts supplied by reference TRBV2 and TRBJ1-1, is EPEVTQTPSHQVTQMGQEVILRCVPISNHLYFYWYRQILGQKVEFLVSFYNNEISEKSEIFDDQFSVERPDGSNFTLKIRSTKLEDSAMYFCASSEAGVAEAFFGQGTRLTVV.

This clonotype has at least ten counts. This chain links TRBV6-1 with TRBJ1-2, with TRBD1 matching over 7 bases. The V segment lost 6 bases and the J segment 1 base; nucleotides outside the gene matches: 2. Per the germline V gene, CDR1 is MNHNS and CDR2 is SASEGT. The CDR3 spans 13 residues. The CDR3 DNA is TGTGCCAGCAGGGGACAGAATAACTATGGCTACACCTTC. It specifies CASRGQNNYGYTF.

This clonotype was seen more than once but under ten times. The CDR3 reads CASSDRWRSRELFF. CDR3 coding DNA: TGTGCCAGCAGCGACCGTTGGAGGAGCCGGGAGCTGTTTTTT. The V gene is TRBV13, the J gene TRBJ2-2; D is possibly TRBD2 (5 bases). V was shortened by 5 bases and J by 9 bases, with 16 bases between the two germline ends. This CDR3 comprises 14 residues. CDR1 and CDR2 (germline): PRHDT, FYEKMQ (reference sequence).